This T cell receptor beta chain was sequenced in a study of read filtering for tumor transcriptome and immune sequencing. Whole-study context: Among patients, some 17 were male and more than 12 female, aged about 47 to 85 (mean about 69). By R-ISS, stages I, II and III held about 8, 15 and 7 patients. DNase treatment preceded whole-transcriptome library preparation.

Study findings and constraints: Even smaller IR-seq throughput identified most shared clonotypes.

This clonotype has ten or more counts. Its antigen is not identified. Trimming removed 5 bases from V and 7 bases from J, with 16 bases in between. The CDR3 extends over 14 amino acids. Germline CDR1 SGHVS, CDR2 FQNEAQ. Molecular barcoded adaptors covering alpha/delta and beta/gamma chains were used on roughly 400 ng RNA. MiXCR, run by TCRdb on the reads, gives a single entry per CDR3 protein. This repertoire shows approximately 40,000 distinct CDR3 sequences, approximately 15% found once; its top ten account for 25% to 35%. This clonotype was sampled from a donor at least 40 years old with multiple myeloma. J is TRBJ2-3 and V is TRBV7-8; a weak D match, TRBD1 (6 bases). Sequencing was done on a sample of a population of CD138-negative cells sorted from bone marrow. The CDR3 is CASSLGQLPYTQYF. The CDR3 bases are TGTGCCAGCAGCCTTGGACAGCTCCCATATACGCAGTATTTT. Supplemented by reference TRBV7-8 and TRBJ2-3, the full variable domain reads GAGVSQSPRYKVAKRGQDVALRCDPISGHVSLFWYQQALGQGPEFLTYFQNEAQLDKSGLPSDRFFAERPEGSVSTLKIQRTQQEDSAVYLCASSLGQLPYTQYFGPGTRLTVL.